This T cell receptor beta chain was documented in a study of T cell repertoires in cytomegalovirus infection. At least ten counts were recorded for this clonotype. TCRdb redid the calling of the reads with MiXCR, one entry per CDR3 protein. The repertoire consists of a few hundred thousand distinct CDR3 sequences, with more than 8% occurring once and the leading ten covering over 3.5%. The germline V gene has CDR1 MNHEY and CDR2 SMNVEV (reference sequence). The CDR3 is 17 amino acids. The J segment lost 2 bases and the V segment lost 0 bases, leaving 3 bases of the junction unmatched. The V call is TRBV27, the J call TRBJ2-2, with TRBD2 identical over 10 bases. Material: PBMCs. This receptor was identified in a human donor in good health (CMV status not recorded). Some clones in this sample may be carry-over from other donors' samples. The CDR3 nucleotides read TGTGCCAGCAGTTTATCCCTAGCGGGGGTAAACACCGGGGAGCTGTTTTTT. It is translated as CASSLSLAGVNTGELFF.